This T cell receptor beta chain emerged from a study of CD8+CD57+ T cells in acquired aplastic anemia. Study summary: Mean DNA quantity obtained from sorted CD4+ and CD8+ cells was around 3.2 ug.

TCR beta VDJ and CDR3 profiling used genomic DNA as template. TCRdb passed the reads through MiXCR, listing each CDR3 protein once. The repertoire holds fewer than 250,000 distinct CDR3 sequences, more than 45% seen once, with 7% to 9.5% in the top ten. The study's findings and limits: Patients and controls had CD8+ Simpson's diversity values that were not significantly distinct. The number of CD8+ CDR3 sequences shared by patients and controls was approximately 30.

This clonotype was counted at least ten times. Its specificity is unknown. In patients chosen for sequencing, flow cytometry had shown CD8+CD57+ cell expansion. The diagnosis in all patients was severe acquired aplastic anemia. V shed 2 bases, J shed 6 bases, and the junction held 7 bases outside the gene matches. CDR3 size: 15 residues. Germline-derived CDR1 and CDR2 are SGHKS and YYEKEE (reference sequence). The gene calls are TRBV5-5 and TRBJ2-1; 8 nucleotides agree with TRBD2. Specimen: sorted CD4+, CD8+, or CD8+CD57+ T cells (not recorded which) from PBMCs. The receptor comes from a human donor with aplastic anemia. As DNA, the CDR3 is TGTGCCAGCAGCTTAAGCGGGGGAATCGTCAATGAGCAGTTCTTC. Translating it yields CASSLSGGIVNEQFF.